Presented here are 13 T cell receptor beta chains from one specimen sequenced in a study of T cell responses to AZD1222 COVID-19 vaccine. Profiling relied on immunoSEQ multiplex PCR, and the TCRdb table lists in-frame clones only, not all of them. Among 150,000 or so clones listed, approximately 92% were seen once. The material sequenced was peripheral blood, taken on day 0 of AZD1222 vaccination. Receptors were obtained from an adult in good health.

The V gene is TRBV7-9, the J gene TRBJ2-5, with D possibly being TRBD1 (6 bases). The V end was cut by 4 bases, the J end by 1 base, with 13 bases between. Germline V CDR1 and CDR2: SEHNR, FQNEAQ (reference sequence). The length of the CDR3 is 15 residues. The chain's CDR3 is CASSYPRGTQETQYF. For the CDR3, the DNA is TGTGCCAGCAGCTACCCCAGGGGTACCCAAGAGACCCAGTACTTC.

This chain links TRBV27 with TRBJ1-1; TRBD1 agrees at 9 bases. Germline loops: CDR1 MNHEY, CDR2 SMNVEV (reference sequence). The V gene end was trimmed by 10 bases and the J gene end by 4 bases; junction bases not matched to a gene: 4. This CDR3 has 12 amino acids. The CDR3 DNA follows: TGTGCCACCCAGACAGGGGGCACTGAAGCTTTCTTT. Translation gives CATQTGGTEAFF.

Written as DNA, the CDR3 is TGTGCCAGCTCACCGCGTAGCACTGAAGCTTTCTTT. Translation: CASSPRSTEAFF. The V call is TRBV18, the J call TRBJ1-1; D gene ambiguous. CDR3 size: 12 residues. Trimming took 3 bases from V and 4 from J, leaving 6 bases between them. CDR1 is KGHSH and CDR2 is LQKENI in the germline V gene.

This chain joins TRBV9 and TRBJ2-5, with TRBD2 matching 7 bases. This CDR3 is 15 amino acids long. V gave up 4 bases and J gave up 4 bases; unmatched junction bases: 10. CDR1 and CDR2 (germline): SGDLS, YYNGEE. CDR3 loop: CASSPRDYQGETQYF. In DNA, the CDR3 is TGTGCCAGCAGCCCACGGGACTATCAAGGAGAGACCCAGTACTTC.

J is TRBJ2-2 and V is TRBV11-3; 9 positions match TRBD1. Per the germline V gene, CDR1 is SGHNT and CDR2 is YENEEA. This CDR3 comprises 15 residues. V lost 5 bases and J lost 4; bases outside the gene matches: 5. The CDR3 is CASSADRGGTGELFF. CDR3 in DNA: TGTGCCAGCAGCGCGGACAGGGGCGGCACCGGGGAGCTGTTTTTT.

The chain is built from TRBV9 and TRBJ2-7, with TRBD2 as a possible D gene (7 bases). In germline, CDR1 is SGDLS, CDR2 YYNGEE. This CDR3 is 15 amino acids long. The ends were cut back, 4 bases at V and 6 bases at J, with 20 bases in the middle. CDR3 sequence reads: CASSPEGEGLGEQYF. The CDR3 DNA reads as TGTGCCAGCAGCCCCGAGGGGGAGGGCCTGGGCGAGCAGTACTTC.

This clone was observed a single time. The CDR3 nucleotides are TGCGCCAGCAGCCCTCCTAGCGGGAGGGCCAATGAGCAGTTCTTC. Translated: CASSPPSGRANEQFF. The chain is built from TRBV5-1 and TRBJ2-1; 12 bases agree with TRBD2. Germline CDR1 SGHRS, CDR2 YFSETQ. V was pared by 4 bases and J by 6 bases, with 5 bases of the junction left unmatched. This CDR3 has 15 amino acids.

In this sample, this clone turned up a few times. The chain combines TRBV12-5 with TRBJ2-7; 9 bases are a match to TRBD1. The CDR3 is made up of 19 amino acids. CDR1 and CDR2 from the germline V gene are LGHNT and FRNRAP. The J segment lost 3 bases and the V segment lost 4 bases, leaving 19 bases of the junction unmatched. The CDR3 DNA is TGTGCTAGTGGTTCGCCCTTTACAGGGGGCGCCCAGAATATCTACGAGCAGTACTTC. Its protein product is CASGSPFTGGAQNIYEQYF. Variable domain in full (rest from reference TRBV12-5 and TRBJ2-7): DARVTQTPRHKVTEMGQEVTMRCQPILGHNTVFWYRQTMMQGLELLAYFRNRAPLDDSGMPKDRFSAEMPDATLATLKIQPSEPRDSAVYFCASGSPFTGGAQNIYEQYFGPGTRLTVT.

The rearrangement uses TRBV15 and TRBJ2-5; no clear D gene. Germline values: CDR1 LNHNV, CDR2 YYDKDF (reference sequence). The ends were cut back, 1 base at V and 0 bases at J, with 6 bases in the middle. There are 14 residues in the CDR3. The CDR3 loop is CATSRALYQETQYF. The CDR3 DNA is TGTGCCACCAGCAGAGCTCTGTACCAAGAGACCCAGTACTTC.

The gene calls are TRBV6-5 and TRBJ1-1; D is uncertain. Germline V gene data show CDR1 as MNHEY and CDR2 as SVGAGI. With 6 bases removed from V and 0 bases from J, the gap between germline ends came to 8 bases. The CDR3 extends over 13 amino acids. The DNA of the CDR3 is TGTGCCAGCAGAGTTAGTATGAACACTGAAGCTTTCTTT. Its protein product is CASRVSMNTEAFF.

The J gene is TRBJ2-7, the V gene TRBV21-1; TRBD2 is taken as the D call from the table, unchecked against the DNA. TRBV21-1 is deemed a pseudogene. CDR3 size: 15 residues. This chain's CDR3 is CASSPPDGGAYEQYF. The CDR3 region has the DNA TGTGCCAGCAGCCCCCCCGACGGGGGGGCCTACGAGCAGTACTTC.

Only a few counts were recorded for this clone. The chain combines TRBV6-2 or TRBV6-3 with TRBJ2-7; TRBD1 agrees at 10 bases. V trimming: 6 bases; J trimming: 0 bases; junction bases outside the gene matches: 2. CDR3 size: 14 residues. Germline CDR1 MNHEY, CDR2 SVGEGT. The CDR3 here is CASSGDRGSYEQYF. The CDR3, as DNA: TGTGCCAGCAGCGGGGACAGGGGCTCCTACGAGCAGTACTTC.

This rearrangement joins TRBV12-5 to TRBJ1-3, with D tentatively TRBD1 (6 bases). Trimming took off 1 base at V and 7 bases at J, with 14 bases between the two ends. Germline-derived CDR1 and CDR2 are LGHNT and FRNRAP. The length of the CDR3 is 15 residues. CDR3 residues: CASGLGTVGLNTIYF. In DNA, the CDR3 is TGTGCTAGTGGTTTGGGGACAGTCGGACTGAACACCATATATTTT.